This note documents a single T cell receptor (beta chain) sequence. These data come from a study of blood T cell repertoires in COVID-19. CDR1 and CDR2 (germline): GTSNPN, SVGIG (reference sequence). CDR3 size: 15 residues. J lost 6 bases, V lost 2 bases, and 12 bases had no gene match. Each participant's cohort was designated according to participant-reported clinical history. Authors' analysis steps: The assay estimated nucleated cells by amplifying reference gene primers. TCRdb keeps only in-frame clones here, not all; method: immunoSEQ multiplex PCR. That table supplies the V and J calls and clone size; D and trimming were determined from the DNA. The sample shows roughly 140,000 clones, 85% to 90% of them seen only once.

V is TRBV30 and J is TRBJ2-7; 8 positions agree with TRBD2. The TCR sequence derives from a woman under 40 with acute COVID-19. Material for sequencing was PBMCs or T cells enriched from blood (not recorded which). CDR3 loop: CAWSTPGREDGEQYF. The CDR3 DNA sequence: TGTGCCTGGAGTACCCCCGGGCGGGAGGACGGCGAGCAGTACTTC.